Listed here is a single T cell receptor beta chain. The antigen is unknown. This sample is part of a study of cytomegalovirus exposure and HLA in healthy donors. General study findings and limits: It was fewer than 200 TCR beta chains that were listed as cytomegalovirus-associated. Confirmation in vitro established that a few CMV-associated chains were specific for CMV antigens. Most sequenced TCRs were rare (though some public TCRs occurred in many donors). Reportedly, cytomegalovirus status was diagnosed with high sensitivity and specificity.

The data were produced by immunoSEQ multiplex PCR, yet TCRdb's version contains in-frame clones alone and is incomplete. The repertoire includes fewer than 350,000 clones, more than 75% of them detected once, and about 0.86% sits in the top ten. Losses at the gene ends were 6 bases for V and 4 bases for J; bases not matched to a gene: 12. Germline assignment: CDR1 ENHRY and CDR2 SYGVKD. This CDR3 region has 16 residues. Input material: PBMCs. The chain joins TRBV10-3 to TRBJ2-5, with 9 bases identical to TRBD1. This TCR derives from a woman aged 18-30 years in good health and CMV-seronegative. DNA for the CDR3: TGTGCCATCAGCTCGGACAGGGGACGGATTGGAGAGACCCAGTACTTC. Protein product: CAISSDRGRIGETQYF.